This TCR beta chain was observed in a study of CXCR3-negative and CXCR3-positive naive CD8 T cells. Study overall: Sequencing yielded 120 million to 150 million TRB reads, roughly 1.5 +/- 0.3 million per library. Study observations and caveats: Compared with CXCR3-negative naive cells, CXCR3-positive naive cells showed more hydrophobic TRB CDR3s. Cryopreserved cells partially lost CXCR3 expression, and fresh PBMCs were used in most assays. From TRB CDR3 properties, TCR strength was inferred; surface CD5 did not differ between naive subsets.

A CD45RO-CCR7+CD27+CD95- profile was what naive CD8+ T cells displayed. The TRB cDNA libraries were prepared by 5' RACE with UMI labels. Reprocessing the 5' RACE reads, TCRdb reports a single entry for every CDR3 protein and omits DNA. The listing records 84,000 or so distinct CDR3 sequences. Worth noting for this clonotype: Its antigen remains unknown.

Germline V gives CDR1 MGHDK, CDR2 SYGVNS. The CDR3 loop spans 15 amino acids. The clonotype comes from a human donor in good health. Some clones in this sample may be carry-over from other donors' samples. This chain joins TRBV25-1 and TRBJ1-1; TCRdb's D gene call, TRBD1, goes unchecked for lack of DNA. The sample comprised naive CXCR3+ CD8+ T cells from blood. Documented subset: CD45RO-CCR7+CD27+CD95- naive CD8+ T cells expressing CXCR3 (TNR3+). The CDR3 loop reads CASSEFGRLNTEAFF.